This TCR beta chain emerged from a study of T-cell reconstitution after alpha-beta-depleted transplantation in children. Preparing the TCRbeta library involved the use of unique molecular identifiers. A single record per CDR3 protein comes from TCRdb applying MiXCR to the PCR reads. The sample has roughly 570,000 distinct CDR3 sequences; about a quarter are singletons. The CDR3 covers 17 residues. Germline-derived CDR1 and CDR2 are MDHEN and SYDVKM. V shed 5 bases, J shed 1 base, and the junction held 7 bases outside the gene matches. Concerning this clonotype: The antigen remains undetermined.

Overall study findings and caveats: The authors attributed T-cell counts and diversity one year after transplant mostly to newly produced T cells. The study traced high day-60 TCRbeta diversity in some patients to surviving recipient T cells and thymic progenitors. Several hundred graft clones that had expanded were reportedly the source of alpha-beta T cells about two months after transplant.

The chain links TRBV28 to TRBJ2-7; 14 bases align to TRBD2. The receptor was isolated from a boy under two years old with Wiskott-Aldrich syndrome, due to receive a stem cell transplant. This specimen consisted of PBMCs, obtained before TCRalphabeta/CD19-depleted stem cell transplant. The CDR3 sequence: CASSDGTSGSLSYEQYF. The CDR3 region has the DNA TGTGCCAGCAGTGACGGGACTAGCGGGAGTTTATCCTACGAGCAGTACTTC. The variable domain in full, with the rest retrieved from reference TRBV28 and TRBJ2-7, is DVKVTQSSRYLVKRTGEKVFLECVQDMDHENMFWYRQDPGLGLRLIYFSYDVKMKEKGDIPEGYSVSREKKERFSLILESASTNQTSMYLCASSDGTSGSLSYEQYFGPGTRLTVT.